Following are 23 T cell receptor beta chains from one sample sequenced in a study of shared T cell receptors in the human thymus. The data were produced by immunoSEQ multiplex PCR, yet TCRdb's version contains in-frame clones alone and is incomplete. Of about 660,000 clones listed, roughly 88% are singletons. The same data also went into a second study, on human thymus T cells.

Sample: thymocytes. These receptors were collected from a boy in the first two years of life with a congenital heart defect.

V gene TRBV28 combines with J gene TRBJ2-5; unclear D gene. Deletions cut 3 bases from V and 0 bases from J, with 5 bases between. Germline CDR1 MDHEN, CDR2 SYDVKM. This CDR3 is built from 13 residues. The CDR3 coding sequence is TGTGCCAGCAGTTTCAAATACCAAGAGACCCAGTACTTC. Translating gives CASSFKYQETQYF.

V is TRBV4-3 and J is TRBJ1-1; 8 bases fit TRBD1. The CDR3 loop spans 15 amino acids. CDR1 is LGHNA, CDR2 YSLEER, per germline. J was trimmed by 1 base and V by 0 bases; bases with no gene match: 1. This chain's CDR3 is CASSQDGQGNTEAFF. DNA of the CDR3: TGCGCCAGCAGCCAAGACGGACAGGGGAACACTGAAGCTTTCTTT.

In the case of this clone: The CDR3 carries no conserved terminal phenylalanine or tryptophan, so it likely arises from a read error. The DNA is left out, because the CDR3 cannot be placed on it with certainty; the CDR3 is given as TCRdb lists it. The chain uses TRBV11-3 and TRBJ2-7; the DNA was not used to check the table's D call, TRBD1. Germline V gene sequence: CDR1 SGHNT, CDR2 YENEEA. The CDR3 sequence runs 8 residues, both termini included. This chain's CDR3 is CASSSKGI.

J is TRBJ2-2 and V is TRBV18, with TRBD2 matching over 10 bases. Germline lookup yields CDR1 KGHSH and CDR2 LQKENI. The CDR3 is 17 amino acids. V gave up 6 bases and J gave up 7 bases; unmatched junction bases: 14. CDR3 coding DNA: TGTGCCAGCTCCCCTCTCCGGACTAGCGGTTTGGACGGGGAGCTGTTTTTT. Residues: CASSPLRTSGLDGELFF.

The rearrangement uses TRBV10-3 and TRBJ2-1; 14 nucleotides line up with TRBD2. CDR1 ENHRY and CDR2 SYGVKD come from the germline V gene. V dropped 9 bases and J dropped 7; count of bases not matched to a gene: 2. The CDR3 runs 13 residues. CDR3 DNA sequence: TGTGCCATTGGGACTAGCGGGAGAAATGAGCAGTTCTTC. It codes for CAIGTSGRNEQFF.

This sequence joins TRBV7-6 and TRBJ2-1, with TRBD2 identical over 9 bases. Germline V CDR1 and CDR2: SGHVS, FNYEAQ. The CDR3 covers 16 residues. V gave up 1 base and J gave up 9 bases; unmatched junction bases: 10. CDR3 region: CASSLGREGRPAEQFF. CDR3 sequence (DNA): TGTGCCAGCAGCTTAGGGCGGGAGGGCCGCCCCGCTGAGCAGTTCTTC. The variable domain in full, completed from reference TRBV7-6 and TRBJ2-1, reads GAGVSQSPRYKVTKRGQDVALRCDPISGHVSLYWYRQALGQGPEFLTYFNYEAQQDKSGLPNDRFSAERPEGSISTLTIQRTEQRDSAMYRCASSLGREGRPAEQFFGPGTRLTVL.

The rearrangement joins TRBV6-4 to TRBJ2-3; 9 bases match TRBD2. Germline CDR1 reads MRHNA; CDR2 reads SNTAGT. This CDR3 contains 14 residues. V was clipped by 2 bases and J by 4 bases; unmatched bases: 1. CDR3 loop: CASSDRTSADTQYF. DNA for the CDR3: TGTGCCAGCAGTGACCGGACTAGCGCAGATACGCAGTATTTT.

V usage is TRBV19 and J usage is TRBJ2-3; a weak D match, TRBD1 (6 bases). V was cut by 8 bases and J by 4 bases, with 16 bases left in between. Germline values: CDR1 LNHDA, CDR2 SQIVND (reference sequence). The CDR3 consists of 14 residues. In DNA, the CDR3 is TGTGCCAGTGCCTTAAGGACAGCGGCAGATACGCAGTATTTT. Protein sequence: CASALRTAADTQYF. Full variable domain (missing parts from reference TRBV19 and TRBJ2-3): DGGITQSPKYLFRKEGQNVTLSCEQNLNHDAMYWYRQDPGQGLRLIYYSQIVNDFQKGDIAEGYSVSREKKESFPLTVTSAQKNPTAFYLCASALRTAADTQYFGPGTRLTVL.

The genes are TRBV18 and TRBJ1-5, with 8 bases lining up with TRBD1. The CDR3 runs 17 residues. The J segment lost 0 bases and the V segment lost 3 bases, leaving 7 bases of the junction unmatched. The germline gives CDR1 KGHSH, CDR2 LQKENI. CDR3 region: CASSPRTGLYSNQPQHF. The CDR3 DNA follows: TGTGCCAGCTCACCGCGGACAGGGCTTTATAGCAATCAGCCCCAGCATTTT.

The chain employs TRBV7-8 and TRBJ2-3; no reliable D call. The CDR3 is 14 amino acids. CDR1 is SGHVS and CDR2 is FQNEAQ in the germline V gene. Trimming stripped 5 bases from V and 1 base from J, with 10 bases between. The CDR3 spells CASSTWQCTDTQYF. The CDR3 DNA reads TGTGCCAGCAGCACCTGGCAGTGCACAGATACGCAGTATTTT.

This chain connects TRBV11-2 to TRBJ2-5, with a possible D match to TRBD2 (7 bases). The V gene lost 5 bases and the J gene lost 7 bases, with 20 bases spanning the gap. CDR1 is SGHAT and CDR2 is FQNNGV in the germline V gene. This CDR3 is built from 15 residues. The chain's CDR3 is CASSPGGGRGGTQYF. DNA for the CDR3: TGTGCCAGCAGCCCGGGCGGGGGCCGGGGAGGGACCCAGTACTTC.

As regards this clone: At one end, the junction sequence differs from germline, possibly due to a read error. The rearrangement links TRBV6-1 to TRBJ2-1; 7 bases match TRBD1. Germline values: CDR1 MNHNS, CDR2 SASEGT. This CDR3 is 11 amino acids long. CDR3 protein: CASRRQGERFF. CDR3 sequence (DNA): TGTGCCAGCAGAAGACAGGGCGAGCGGTTCTTC.

The chain employs TRBV4-1 and TRBJ1-5; no clear D gene. Germline CDR1 and CDR2: MGHRA and YSYEKL. This CDR3 is built from 14 residues. Trimming left V 3 bases short and J 7 bases short, with 13 bases between. In nucleotides, the CDR3 is TGCGCCAGCAGCCAGGCCATGCCGTTCCAGCCCCAGCATTTT. The encoded protein is CASSQAMPFQPQHF.

The rearrangement links TRBV29-1 to TRBJ1-2, with 7 positions matching TRBD1. Germline V CDR1 and CDR2: SQVTM, ANQGSEA. This CDR3 spans 12 amino acids. Trimming removed 7 bases from V and 7 bases from J; junction bases left unmatched: 9. For the CDR3, the DNA is TGCAGCGCCGGGCAGGGGGAGAGTGGCTACACCTTC. It encodes CSAGQGESGYTF.

As DNA, the CDR3 is TGTGCCAGTACCACGCACAGGACCCCGGCAACTAATGAAAAACTGTTTTTT. Protein: CASTTHRTPATNEKLFF. The chain couples TRBV19 to TRBJ1-4, with D possibly matching TRBD1 (5 bases). Trimming cost V 7 bases and J 0 bases, with 18 bases left between them. Germline V lookup: CDR1 LNHDA, CDR2 SQIVND (reference sequence). This CDR3 has 17 residues. The variable domain in full, with the rest retrieved from reference TRBV19 and TRBJ1-4, is DGGITQSPKYLFRKEGQNVTLSCEQNLNHDAMYWYRQDPGQGLRLIYYSQIVNDFQKGDIAEGYSVSREKKESFPLTVTSAQKNPTAFYLCASTTHRTPATNEKLFFGSGTQLSVL.

The V and J genes are TRBV7-2 and TRBJ2-4; 7 bases are shared with TRBD2. The germline V gene has CDR1 SGHTA and CDR2 FQGNSA. Trimming removed 1 base from V and 0 bases from J; junction bases left unmatched: 9. This CDR3 comprises 18 residues. CDR3 sequence: CASSLGGLAGPAKNIQYF. DNA for the CDR3: TGTGCCAGCAGCTTAGGGGGGTTAGCGGGCCCAGCCAAAAACATTCAGTACTTC. The variable domain in full, completed from reference TRBV7-2 and TRBJ2-4, reads GAGVSQSPSNKVTEKGKDVELRCDPISGHTALYWYRQSLGQGLEFLIYFQGNSAPDKSGLPSDRFSAERTGGSVSTLTIQRTQQEDSAVYLCASSLGGLAGPAKNIQYFGAGTRLSVL.

The V and J genes are TRBV7-9 and TRBJ2-5; tentatively, D is TRBD1 (6 bases). Germline CDR1 and CDR2: SEHNR and FQNEAQ (reference sequence). This CDR3 spans 15 amino acids. Trimming pared 5 bases from V and 2 bases from J, leaving 15 bases between. The CDR3 sequence: CASSTTIQGQETQYF. The DNA for the CDR3 is TGTGCCAGCAGCACAACAATACAGGGACAAGAGACCCAGTACTTC.

The V gene is TRBV11-2, the J gene TRBJ2-1; D is unresolved. CDR3 length: 12 residues. V lost 1 base to trimming and J lost 13 bases, with 11 bases between them. Germline assignment: CDR1 SGHAT and CDR2 FQNNGV. The CDR3 loop is CASSLASPFQFF. The CDR3 DNA reads as TGTGCCAGCAGCTTAGCTAGTCCCTTTCAGTTCTTC.

V is TRBV7-8 and J is TRBJ2-3; the match to TRBD2 covers 8 bases. This CDR3 comprises 17 residues. The junction had 14 bases not matched to a gene; V was cut back by 8 bases and J by 1 base. Germline V gene lookup returns CDR1 SGHVS and CDR2 FQNEAQ. The CDR3 nucleotides are TGTGCCAGCGGCGGGGTTGCAGCGGGGGCCGGCACAGATACGCAGTATTTT. It is translated as CASGGVAAGAGTDTQYF.

This clone was seen more than once but under ten times. This chain links TRBV4-2 with TRBJ1-2, with TRBD1 matching 7 bases. V was pared by 4 bases and J by 2 bases, with 10 bases of the junction left unmatched. The germline V gene has CDR1 LGHNA and CDR2 YNFKEQ. This CDR3 contains 16 residues. CDR3 sequence reads: CASSRAGGMGNYGYTF. The CDR3 region has the DNA TGTGCCAGCAGCCGGGCAGGGGGAATGGGGAACTATGGCTACACCTTC.

This chain joins TRBV2 and TRBJ2-7; D is undetermined. V lost 6 bases and J lost 2, with 17 bases in between. This CDR3 has 15 residues. Germline V gene lookup returns CDR1 SNHLY and CDR2 FYNNEI. The CDR3 DNA reads as TGTGCCAGCAGCGGTCTCCCCCTCCGGGCCTACGAGCAGTACTTC. Encoded protein: CASSGLPLRAYEQYF.

The V and J genes are TRBV4-1 and TRBJ2-1, with TRBD2 matching over 7 bases. The germline V gene has CDR1 MGHRA and CDR2 YSYEKL. The CDR3 is 16 residues long. J gave up 6 bases and V 1 base, and 9 bases lay outside the gene matches. CDR3 bases: TGCGCCAGCAGCCAAGTGATCAGGACTAGGGGCAATGAGCAGTTCTTC. Translating gives CASSQVIRTRGNEQFF.

This clone occurred once. The genes are TRBV6-5 and TRBJ2-7; 10 bases are shared with TRBD2. CDR3 length equals 14 residues. Trimming cost V 6 bases and J 6 bases; bases outside gene matches: 8. The germline V gene has CDR1 MNHEY and CDR2 SVGAGI. In DNA form, the CDR3 reads TGTGCCAGCAGGAAAAGGACTAGCGGAAGCGAGCAGTACTTC. Residues: CASRKRTSGSEQYF.